This T cell receptor (beta chain) comes out of a study of naive CD8 T cells in extremely preterm neonates. Findings of the study overall: The authors flagged variable productive template counts in preterm samples. Compared with all age groups, preterm neonates showed less repertoire richness. Relative to older groups, preterm infants had shorter, less trimmed CDR3s with fewer N additions. Shared CDR3 nucleotide sequences: preterm about 2.8%, term around 0.4%, children roughly 0.03%, adults around 0.0097%.

Extremely preterm births at roughly 23-27 weeks of gestation supplied the samples. About 18,000 to 110,000 naive CD8+ T cells were sorted per sample. Produced via immunoSEQ multiplex PCR; TCRdb's table is partial and in-frame only. The sample includes about 5,000 clones, more than 90% seen only once; the top ten take approximately 0.64%. Germline values: CDR1 MNHEY, CDR2 SMNVEV (reference sequence). This CDR3 has 14 residues. Trimming cost V 7 bases and J 4 bases; bases outside gene matches: 2. As to this clone: Its target is unknown.

The TCR originated in a boy who was born preterm. The chain is built from TRBV27 and TRBJ2-3, with 13 bases matching TRBD2. Sequenced material: naive CD8+ T cells from cord blood. CDR3 protein: CASTGLAGADTQYF. The CDR3 nucleotides read TGTGCCAGCACCGGACTAGCGGGAGCAGATACGCAGTATTTT.